This T cell receptor (beta chain) is drawn from a study of PD-1 blockade in classical Hodgkin lymphoma. Notes on the study in general: Those patients who began receiving nivolumab less than 1 year after ASCT had lower diversity, and they were excluded. Lower baseline TCR diversity was reported for newly diagnosed patients than for healthy donors. Whoever responded completely had baseline diversity much like that seen in newly diagnosed patients. It was CD4+ TCR diversity, not CD8+, that rose significantly by C4D1.

Brentuximab vedotin exposure varied, and every patient relapsed after autologous stem cell transplantation. As concerns this clone: As yet, its antigen is unknown.

The protocol was immunoSEQ multiplex PCR, while the TCRdb copy is restricted to in-frame clones and leaves out a portion. There are around 65,000 clones in the sample; 88% occur only once, and under 15% lies in the top ten. This CDR3 region has 13 residues. The V end lost 5 bases, the J end lost 4 bases, and 12 bases lay between the germline ends. Germline V gene sequence: CDR1 MDHEN, CDR2 SYDVKM. Sequenced material: peripheral blood mononuclear cells (PBMCs), taken at baseline. The source is a human donor with classical Hodgkin lymphoma. This rearrangement joins TRBV28 to TRBJ2-7, with D uncertain. The CDR3: CASSPRTDYEQYF. CDR3 nucleotide sequence: TGTGCCAGCAGTCCCCGGACGGATTACGAGCAGTACTTC.